This is a list of T cell receptor beta chains from one sample in a study of blood T cell repertoires in COVID-19. Sequencing was performed with immunoSEQ multiplex PCR; in TCRdb, only in-frame clones are kept and a portion is missing. The profile shows 400,000 to 550,000 clones, about 90% of them singletons. Sequenced: PBMCs or T cells enriched from blood (not recorded which). These receptors were collected from a woman aged 18 to 35 with acute COVID-19. Both conserved end residues are part of each CDR3. A D gene is named only where the DNA matches it firmly. Size is stated for part of the rows, as once, few or many counts, or as a class when the clone is expanded.

clone size,D gene,V gene,J gene,CDR3 DNA,CDR3 protein
-,TRBD1,TRBV19,TRBJ1-5,TGTGCCAGTAGTACTCCGGGACAGGGGCTGAGTCAGCCCCAGCATTTT,CASSTPGQGLSQPQHF
-,-,TRBV30,TRBJ2-1,TGTGCCTGGAGGCGGGACAGAGTTTACAATGAGCAGTTCTTC,CAWRRDRVYNEQFF
once,TRBD1,TRBV5-4,TRBJ1-2,TGTGCCAGCAGCATAGGGACAGGGAGGGGTGGCTACACCTTC,CASSIGTGRGGYTF
-,TRBD1,TRBV10-1,TRBJ2-4,TGCGCCAGCAGTGAGGGACAGGGGGGGGACATTCAGTACTTC,CASSEGQGGDIQYF
-,-,TRBV6-2/TRBV6-3,TRBJ2-1,TGTGCCAGCAGTCGGACAGTAGGTAATGAGCAGTTCTTC,CASSRTVGNEQFF
-,-,TRBV10-3,TRBJ2-5,TGTGCCATCAGTCCGGGTTTCCCGGAAGAGACCCAGTACTTC,CAISPGFPEETQYF
-,-,TRBV5-4,TRBJ1-2,TGTGCCAGCAGCTTGGACAGTAACTATGGCTACACCTTC,CASSLDSNYGYTF
once,-,TRBV10-2,TRBJ2-7,TGCGCCAGCAGTGAGTCTGGGCAGGCGGGAAAGCAGTACTTC,CASSESGQAGKQYF
-,-,TRBV5-1,TRBJ2-3,TGCGCCAGCAGCTTGGGAGGGTCAGTCACCACAGATACGCAGTATTTT,CASSLGGSVTTDTQYF
-,TRBD2,TRBV5-4,TRBJ2-3,TGTGCCAGCAGCTTGGGGGGCGGGAGGTCAGATACGCAGTATTTT,CASSLGGGRSDTQYF
-,TRBD1,TRBV19,TRBJ1-1,TGTGCCAGTACCGGGACAGTTGAAGCTTTCTTT,CASTGTVEAFF
-,-,TRBV4-1,TRBJ2-7,TGCGCCAGCAGCCAAGAACTACGACAGTCCTACGAGCAGTACTTC,CASSQELRQSYEQYF
-,-,TRBV3-1/TRBV3-2,TRBJ1-4,TGTGCCAGCAGCCAAGAGTACAGGGTGGGGGAAAAACTGTTTTTT,CASSQEYRVGEKLFF
many,-,TRBV5-6,TRBJ2-7,TGTGCCAGCAGCTTGTACACCTACGAGCAGTACTTC,CASSLYTYEQYF